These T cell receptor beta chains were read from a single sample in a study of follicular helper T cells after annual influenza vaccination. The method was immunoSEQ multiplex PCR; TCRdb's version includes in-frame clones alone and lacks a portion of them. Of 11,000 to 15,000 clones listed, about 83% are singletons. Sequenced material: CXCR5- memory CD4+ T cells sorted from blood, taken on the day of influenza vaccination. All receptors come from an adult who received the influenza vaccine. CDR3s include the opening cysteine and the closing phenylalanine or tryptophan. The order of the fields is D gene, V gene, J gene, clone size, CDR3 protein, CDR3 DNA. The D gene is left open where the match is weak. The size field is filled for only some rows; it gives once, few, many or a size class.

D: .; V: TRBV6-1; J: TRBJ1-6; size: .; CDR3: CASSVRTGTPNSPLHF; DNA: TGTGCCAGCAGTGTAAGAACCGGGACACCGAATTCACCCCTCCACTTT
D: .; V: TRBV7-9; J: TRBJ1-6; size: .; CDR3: CASSLIGGSPLHF; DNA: TGTGCCAGCAGCTTAATCGGGGGTTCACCCCTCCACTTT
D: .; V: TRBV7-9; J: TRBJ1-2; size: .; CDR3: CASSLTVNYGYTF; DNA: TGTGCCAGCAGCTTGACGGTTAACTATGGCTACACCTTC
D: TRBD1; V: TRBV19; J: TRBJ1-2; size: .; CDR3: CASSPPGTGGQFGYTF; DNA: TGTGCCAGTAGTCCCCCCGGGACAGGGGGTCAATTTGGCTACACCTTC
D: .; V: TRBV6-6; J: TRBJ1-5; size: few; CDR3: CASSRQSSNQPQHF; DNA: TGTGCCAGCAGCCGACAGTCAAGCAATCAGCCCCAGCATTTT
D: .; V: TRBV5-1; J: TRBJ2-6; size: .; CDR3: CASSLGQGGNVLTF; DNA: TGCGCCAGCAGCTTGGGGCAGGGTGGGAACGTCCTGACTTTC
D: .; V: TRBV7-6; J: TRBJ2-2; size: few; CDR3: CASSPSRDVRSGELFF; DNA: TGTGCCAGCAGCCCAAGTCGGGACGTTCGGTCCGGGGAGCTGTTTTTT
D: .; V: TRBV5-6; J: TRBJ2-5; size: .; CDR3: CASSGGETQYF; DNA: TGTGCCAGCAGCGGGGGAGAGACCCAGTACTTC
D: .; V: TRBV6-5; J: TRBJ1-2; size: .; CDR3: CASSLTGEGGYTF; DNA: TGTGCCAGCAGTTTAACCGGGGAGGGAGGCTACACCTTC
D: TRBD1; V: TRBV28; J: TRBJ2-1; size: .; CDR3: CASRYGQGLDNEQFF; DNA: TGTGCCAGCAGATACGGACAGGGCCTAGACAATGAGCAGTTCTTC
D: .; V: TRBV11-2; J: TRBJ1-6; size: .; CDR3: CASSSLKGFSPLHF; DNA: TGTGCCAGCAGCTCCCTTAAGGGTTTTTCACCCCTCCACTTT
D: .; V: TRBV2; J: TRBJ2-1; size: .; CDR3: CASSEFRRSYNEQFF; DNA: TGTGCCAGCAGTGAGTTCAGGCGGTCATACAATGAGCAGTTCTTC
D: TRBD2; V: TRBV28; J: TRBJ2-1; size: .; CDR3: CASSFFGLVGRNEQFF; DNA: TGTGCCAGCAGTTTTTTTGGACTAGTGGGGCGCAATGAGCAGTTCTTC
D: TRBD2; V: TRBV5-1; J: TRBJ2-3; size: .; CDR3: CASSLGRAGASTDTQYF; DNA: TGCGCCAGCAGCTTGGGACGAGCGGGGGCGTCCACAGATACGCAGTATTTT
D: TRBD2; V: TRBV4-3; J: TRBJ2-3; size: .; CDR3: CASSQEYASGGTTDTQYF; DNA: TGCGCCAGCAGCCAAGAGTACGCGAGCGGGGGGACAACAGATACGCAGTATTTT
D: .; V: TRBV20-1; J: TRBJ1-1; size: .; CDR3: CSATENTEAFF; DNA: TGCAGTGCAACAGAGAACACTGAAGCTTTCTTT
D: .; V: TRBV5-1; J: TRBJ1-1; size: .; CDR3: CASSFGDDTEAFF; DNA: TGCGCCAGCAGCTTTGGGGATGACACTGAAGCTTTCTTT
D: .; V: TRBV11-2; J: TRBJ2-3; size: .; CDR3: CASSLGRAVIPSTDTQYF; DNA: TGTGCCAGCAGCTTAGGCCGGGCCGTAATTCCTAGCACAGATACGCAGTATTTT
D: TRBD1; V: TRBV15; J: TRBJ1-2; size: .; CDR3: CATSRTGGGGYTF; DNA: TGTGCCACCAGCAGAACAGGGGGCGGTGGCTACACCTTC
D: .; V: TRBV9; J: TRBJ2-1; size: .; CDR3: CVSSETDEQFF; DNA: TGTGTCAGCAGCGAGACTGATGAGCAGTTCTTC
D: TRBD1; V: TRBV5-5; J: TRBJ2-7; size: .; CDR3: CASSFTGDLYEQYF; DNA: TGTGCCAGCAGCTTCACAGGGGACCTCTACGAGCAGTACTTC
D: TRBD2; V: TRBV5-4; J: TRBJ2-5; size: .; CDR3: CASSSSPSGGRQETQYF; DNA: TGTGCCAGCAGCTCTTCTCCTAGCGGGGGAAGACAAGAGACCCAGTACTTC
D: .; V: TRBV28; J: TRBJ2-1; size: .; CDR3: CASSPWTPLYREQFF; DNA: TGTGCCAGCAGCCCGTGGACACCTCTCTACCGAGAGCAGTTCTTC
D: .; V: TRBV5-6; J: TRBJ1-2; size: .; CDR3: CASSVGQSLLNYGYTF; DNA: TGTGCCAGCAGCGTAGGACAGTCTCTCCTCAACTATGGCTACACCTTC
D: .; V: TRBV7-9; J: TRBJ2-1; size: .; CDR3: CASSSGTWTETYNEQFF; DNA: TGTGCCAGCAGCTCAGGAACTTGGACAGAAACTTACAATGAGCAGTTCTTC
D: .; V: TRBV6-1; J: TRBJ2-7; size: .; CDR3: CASSEGSPPYEQYF; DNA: TGTGCCAGCAGTGAAGGTTCCCCCCCCTACGAGCAGTACTTC
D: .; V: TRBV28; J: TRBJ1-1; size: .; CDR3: CASSSGTEAFF; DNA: TGTGCCAGCAGTTCTGGGACTGAAGCTTTCTTT
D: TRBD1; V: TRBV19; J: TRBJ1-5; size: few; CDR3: CASSLQGGQPQHF; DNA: TGTGCCAGTAGCCTACAGGGGGGCCAGCCCCAGCATTTT
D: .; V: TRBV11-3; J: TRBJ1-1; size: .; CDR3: CASSRQANTEAFF; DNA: TGTGCCAGCAGCCGCCAGGCGAACACTGAAGCTTTCTTT